This T cell receptor beta chain originates from a study of CD8+CD57+ T cells in acquired aplastic anemia. All patients picked for sequencing had shown, by flow cytometry, an expansion of CD8+CD57+ cells. Every patient presented with severe acquired aplastic anemia. At blood sampling, none of the patients had yet received therapy. This clonotype was detected a few times. CDR3 and TCR beta VDJ profiling relied on genomic DNA as the template. TCRdb fed the reads into MiXCR, producing one record per CDR3 protein. The sample lists 80,000 or so distinct CDR3 sequences, 60% to 75% occurring once. The junction had 4 bases not matched to a gene; V was cut back by 4 bases and J by 8 bases. The CDR3 has 14 amino acids. The V gene's germline CDR1 is MGHDK and CDR2 SYGVNS.

Input material: sorted CD4+, CD8+, or CD8+CD57+ T cells (not recorded which) from PBMCs. The clonotype originates from a human donor with aplastic anemia. The chain employs TRBV25-1 and TRBJ2-3; TRBD2 agrees at 12 bases. This CDR3 is CASSGLAGVGTQYF. DNA for the CDR3: TGTGCCAGCAGTGGACTAGCGGGAGTTGGTACGCAGTATTTT.